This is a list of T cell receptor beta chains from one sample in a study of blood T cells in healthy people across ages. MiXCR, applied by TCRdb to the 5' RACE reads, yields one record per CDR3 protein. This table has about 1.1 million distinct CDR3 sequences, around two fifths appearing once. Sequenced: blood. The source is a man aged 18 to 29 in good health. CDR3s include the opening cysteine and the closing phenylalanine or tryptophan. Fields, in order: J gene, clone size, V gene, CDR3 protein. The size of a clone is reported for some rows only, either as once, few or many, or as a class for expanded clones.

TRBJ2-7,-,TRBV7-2,CASSLSTGSSYEQYF
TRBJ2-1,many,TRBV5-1,CASSVTRALGGNEQFF
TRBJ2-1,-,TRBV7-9,CASNAYGTLYNKQFF
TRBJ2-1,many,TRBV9,CASSVGWDNEQFF
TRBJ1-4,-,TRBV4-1,CASSPPSQGRGTNEKLFF
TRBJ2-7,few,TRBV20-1,CSAANPRTGQEQYF
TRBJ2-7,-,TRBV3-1,CASSQGPGGKYNEQYF
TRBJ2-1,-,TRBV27,CASRSLVLYNEQFF
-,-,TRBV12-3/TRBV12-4,CASSLASGGANEQYF
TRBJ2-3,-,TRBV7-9,CASSGTGQGEDTQYF